These T cell receptor beta chains were read from a single sample in a study of human T cells and chemical hapten exposure. TCRdb redid the calling of the RACE reads with MiXCR, one entry per CDR3 protein. This table has around 110,000 distinct CDR3 sequences, 12% appearing once. This specimen consisted of whole blood, obtained in connection with sensitization to the hapten diphenylcyclopropenone (DPC). The receptor set was obtained from a woman in her forties or fifties with alopecia areata. Some clones in this sample may be carry-over from other donors' samples. Both conserved end residues are part of each CDR3. D genes are given only for firm matches. Some rows have no size entry. The others give once, few or many, or a class for an expanded clone.

15,TRBJ2-1,NA,TRBV11-2,TRBD2,CASSSTTPTSGKQFF,TGTGCCAGCAGCTCCACTACCCCCACTAGCGGGAAGCAGTTCTTC
16,TRBJ2-7,many,TRBV27,TRBD2,CASSRRLAGQTYEQYF,TGTGCCAGCAGCCGTCGACTAGCGGGACAGACCTACGAGCAGTACTTC
15,TRBJ2-2,few,TRBV11-2,NA,CASSAMPGAGGELFF,TGTGCCAGCAGCGCTATGCCGGGGGCCGGCGGGGAGCTGTTTTTT
14,TRBJ1-1,many,TRBV12-3/TRBV12-4,NA,CASSIERGGTEAFF,TGTGCCAGCAGTATCGAAAGGGGAGGAACTGAAGCTTTCTTT
14,TRBJ1-2,many,TRBV4-1,TRBD1,CASSPGQGAGGYTF,TGCGCCAGCAGCCCGGGACAGGGGGCGGGCGGCTACACCTTC
16,TRBJ2-1,NA,TRBV11-2,TRBD2,CASSVDLAGGRNEQFF,TGTGCCAGCAGCGTTGACCTGGCGGGGGGGAGAAATGAGCAGTTCTTC
13,TRBJ1-1,few,TRBV2,NA,CASSPVVNTEAFF,TGTGCCAGCAGTCCAGTCGTGAACACTGAAGCTTTCTTT
12,TRBJ2-5,many,TRBV12-3/TRBV12-4,NA,CASSFSSETQYF,TGTGCCAGCAGTTTTAGTTCAGAGACCCAGTACTTC
15,TRBJ2-7,few,TRBV4-3,NA,CASSHSPGLVYEQYF,TGCGCCAGCAGCCATTCCCCGGGACTGGTCTACGAGCAGTACTTC
14,TRBJ2-2,few,TRBV12-3/TRBV12-4,TRBD1,CASNSGGAGGELFF,TGTGCCAGCAACTCAGGGGGCGCCGGCGGGGAGCTGTTTTTT
14,TRBJ2-7,few,TRBV12-3/TRBV12-4,NA,CASSETGHHYEQYF,TGTGCCAGCAGTGAAACGGGACACCACTACGAGCAGTACTTC
12,TRBJ2-7,NA,TRBV10-3,TRBD1,CAISQGAREQYF,TGTGCCATCAGTCAGGGGGCTAGGGAGCAGTACTTC
15,TRBJ1-5,NA,TRBV10-1,NA,CASKRYRESNQPQHF,TGCGCCAGCAAAAGGTACAGGGAAAGCAATCAGCCCCAGCATTTT
15,TRBJ2-1,few,TRBV7-6,TRBD2,CASSREGLAGDEQFF,TGTGCCAGCAGCCGAGAGGGACTAGCGGGAGACGAGCAGTTCTTC
13,TRBJ2-2,NA,TRBV7-2,NA,CASGLQPTGELFF,TGTGCCAGCGGACTACAGCCCACCGGGGAGCTGTTTTTT
12,TRBJ2-7,NA,TRBV6-5,NA,CASSAPDSEQYF,TGTGCCAGCAGTGCCCCGGACAGCGAGCAGTACTTC
15,TRBJ2-5,few,TRBV28,NA,CASSLTTGRRETQYF,TGTGCCAGCAGCCTAACTACAGGGAGGCGAGAGACCCAGTACTTC
13,TRBJ2-5,NA,TRBV7-9,TRBD2,CASQRLAGEAQYF,TGTGCCAGCCAGAGACTAGCGGGAGAGGCCCAGTACTTC
14,TRBJ1-1,many,TRBV28,NA,CASSPFGGNTEAFF,TGTGCCAGCAGTCCATTTGGGGGGAACACTGAAGCTTTCTTT
17,TRBJ1-2,many,TRBV9,NA,CASSVATGGRAYDGYTF,TGTGCCAGCAGCGTAGCTACGGGGGGCAGGGCGTACGATGGCTACACCTTC
12,TRBJ1-2,many,TRBV29-1,NA,CSVVLEAYGYTF,TGCAGCGTTGTATTGGAGGCCTATGGCTACACCTTC
15,TRBJ1-2,many,TRBV18,NA,CASSPHPDQKYGYTF,TGTGCCAGCTCACCACATCCGGACCAGAAATATGGCTACACCTTC
15,TRBJ2-7,NA,TRBV5-1,TRBD1,CASSLEGTGNREQYF,TGCGCCAGCAGCTTGGAGGGGACAGGGAACCGGGAGCAGTACTTC
14,TRBJ2-3,few,TRBV28,NA,CASSSRTWADTQYF,TGTGCCAGCAGTTCGCGGACCTGGGCGGATACGCAGTATTTT
12,TRBJ2-1,few,TRBV29-1,NA,CSVERSGNEQFF,TGCAGCGTTGAGCGGAGCGGGAATGAGCAGTTCTTC
12,TRBJ2-7,many,TRBV28,NA,CASSLRTYEQYF,TGTGCCAGCAGTTTGCGAACCTACGAGCAGTACTTC
15,TRBJ1-4,NA,TRBV7-9,TRBD1,CASSLTGTPNEKLFF,TGTGCCAGCAGCCTGACAGGGACACCTAATGAAAAACTGTTTTTT
15,TRBJ1-1,many,TRBV28,NA,CASSLYLAGSTEAFF,TGTGCCAGCAGTTTATACTTGGCAGGGAGTACTGAAGCTTTCTTT
16,TRBJ2-7,NA,TRBV7-9,TRBD2,CASSSTSAGGSYEQYF,TGTGCCAGCAGCTCAACCTCAGCGGGGGGGTCCTACGAGCAGTACTTC
15,TRBJ2-7,NA,TRBV11-2,TRBD2,CASSLDPSGAYEQYF,TGTGCCAGCAGCCTAGACCCTAGCGGGGCGTACGAGCAGTACTTC
15,TRBJ1-1,NA,TRBV28,NA,CASSSTGGRNTEAFF,TGTGCCAGCAGTTCTACGGGCGGGAGAAACACTGAAGCTTTCTTT
13,TRBJ2-1,many,TRBV28,NA,CASSLGSEGAQFF,TGTGCCAGCAGTCTGGGATCCGAGGGTGCGCAGTTCTTC
16,TRBJ2-1,many,TRBV7-2,TRBD2,CASSLRRGLAGHEQFF,TGTGCCAGCAGCTTACGGCGCGGACTAGCTGGACATGAGCAGTTCTTC
13,TRBJ1-5,few,TRBV6-2/TRBV6-3,NA,CASSYGAFRPQHF,TGTGCCAGCAGTTATGGAGCCTTTCGGCCCCAGCATTTT
17,TRBJ2-1,many,TRBV4-3,TRBD2,CARSTSGGLSSYNEQFF,TGCGCCAGATCGACTAGCGGGGGCCTTAGCTCCTACAATGAGCAGTTCTTC
15,TRBJ2-5,NA,TRBV5-1,TRBD1,CASRTGTGYQETQYF,TGCGCCAGCCGAACCGGGACAGGTTACCAAGAGACCCAGTACTTC
11,TRBJ1-1,NA,TRBV18,TRBD1,CASSPDRGAFF,TGTGCCAGCTCACCCGACAGGGGGGCTTTCTTT
12,TRBJ2-1,many,TRBV27,NA,CASSSDTSEQFF,TGTGCCAGCAGTTCGGACACTTCCGAGCAGTTCTTC
15,TRBJ1-5,many,TRBV4-1,NA,CASSQDLNSNQPQHF,TGCGCCAGCAGCCAAGATCTAAATAGCAATCAGCCCCAGCATTTT
15,TRBJ2-5,few,TRBV7-2,NA,CASSHNQGRQETQYF,TGTGCCAGCAGCCACAATCAGGGGCGACAAGAGACCCAGTACTTC
13,TRBJ1-1,NA,TRBV10-3,NA,CAITKNSDTEAFF,TGTGCCATCACGAAGAATTCGGACACTGAAGCTTTCTTT
14,TRBJ2-2,many,TRBV29-1,NA,CSVVHRVNTGELFF,TGCAGCGTTGTGCACCGGGTGAACACCGGGGAGCTGTTTTTT
16,TRBJ1-5,many,TRBV12-3/TRBV12-4,TRBD1,CASRAGTGRSNQPQHF,TGTGCCAGCAGAGCCGGGACAGGGAGGTCCAATCAGCCCCAGCATTTT
12,TRBJ1-1,NA,TRBV7-9,NA,CASSLENTEAFF,TGTGCCAGCAGCCTTGAGAACACTGAAGCTTTCTTT
13,TRBJ1-1,few,TRBV5-5,NA,CASSLATYTEAFF,TGTGCCAGCAGCTTGGCGACTTACACTGAAGCTTTCTTT
17,TRBJ2-7,NA,TRBV12-3/TRBV12-4,TRBD2,CASSLGWERREAYEQYF,TGTGCCAGCAGTTTAGGGTGGGAAAGGCGGGAGGCCTACGAGCAGTACTTC
15,TRBJ1-4,few,TRBV4-3,NA,CASSQDDRRNEKLFF,TGCGCCAGCAGCCAAGACGACAGAAGAAATGAAAAACTGTTTTTT
13,TRBJ2-3,many,TRBV29-1,TRBD1,CSVVDRGEDTQYF,TGCAGCGTAGTCGACAGGGGAGAAGATACGCAGTATTTT
17,TRBJ1-4,many,TRBV7-6,NA,CASSPEEAGSTNEKLFF,TGTGCCAGCAGCCCCGAGGAGGCGGGATCGACTAATGAAAAACTGTTTTTT
15,TRBJ1-5,many,TRBV28,NA,CASSPTGSRGQPQHF,TGTGCCAGCAGCCCAACAGGGAGCCGGGGCCAGCCCCAGCATTTT
14,TRBJ2-7,NA,TRBV28,NA,CASVQRGRVYEQYF,TGTGCCAGCGTTCAAAGGGGCCGAGTCTACGAGCAGTACTTC
14,TRBJ2-1,few,TRBV5-1,NA,CASSQGQAGYEQFF,TGCGCCAGCAGCCAGGGGCAGGCGGGGTATGAGCAGTTCTTC
13,TRBJ1-6,many,TRBV7-2,NA,CASSLGGSSPLHF,TGTGCCAGCAGCTTAGGAGGAAGTTCACCCCTCCACTTT
16,TRBJ1-6,NA,TRBV25-1,NA,CASSESGDVYNSPLHF,TGTGCCAGCAGTGAATCGGGCGACGTCTATAATTCACCCCTCCACTTT
14,TRBJ2-2,NA,TRBV14,NA,CASSPPRSTGELFF,TGTGCCAGCAGCCCCCCTAGGAGCACCGGGGAGCTGTTTTTT
15,TRBJ1-6,NA,TRBV28,NA,CASSSLATTLGFAHF,TGTGCCAGCAGTTCACTAGCCACAACACTGGGGTTCGCTCACTTT
14,TRBJ2-3,few,TRBV20-1,TRBD1,CSAISRQGADTQYF,TGCAGTGCTATCTCCAGACAGGGGGCAGATACGCAGTATTTT
11,TRBJ2-7,NA,TRBV28,NA,CASGVSYEQYF,TGTGCCAGCGGGGTCTCCTACGAGCAGTACTTC
14,TRBJ1-2,many,TRBV28,NA,CASSLSARNYGYTF,TGTGCCAGCAGTTTATCGGCCAGGAACTATGGCTACACCTTC